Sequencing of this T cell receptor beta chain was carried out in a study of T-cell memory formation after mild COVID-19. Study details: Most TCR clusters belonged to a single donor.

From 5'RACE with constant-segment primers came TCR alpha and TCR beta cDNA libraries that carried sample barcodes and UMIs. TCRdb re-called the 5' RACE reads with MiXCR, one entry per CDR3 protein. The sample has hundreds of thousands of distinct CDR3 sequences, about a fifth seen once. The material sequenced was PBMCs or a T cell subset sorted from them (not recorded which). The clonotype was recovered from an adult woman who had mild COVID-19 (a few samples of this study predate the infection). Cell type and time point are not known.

CDR3 DNA sequence: TGTGCCAGCTCACCACTGGATGGGGTTGAAGCTTTCTTT. This codes for CASSPLDGVEAFF. The V gene is TRBV18, the J gene TRBJ1-1; D call uncertain. This CDR3 has 13 amino acids. V was cut by 1 base and J by 7 bases, with 10 bases left in between. Germline V gene lookup returns CDR1 KGHSH and CDR2 LQKENI. The full variable domain, rest sourced from reference TRBV18 and TRBJ1-1, is NAGVMQNPRHLVRRRGQEARLRCSPMKGHSHVYWYRQLPEEGLKFMVYLQKENIIDESGMPKERFSAEFPKEGPSILRIQQVVRGDSAAYFCASSPLDGVEAFFGQGTRLTVV.